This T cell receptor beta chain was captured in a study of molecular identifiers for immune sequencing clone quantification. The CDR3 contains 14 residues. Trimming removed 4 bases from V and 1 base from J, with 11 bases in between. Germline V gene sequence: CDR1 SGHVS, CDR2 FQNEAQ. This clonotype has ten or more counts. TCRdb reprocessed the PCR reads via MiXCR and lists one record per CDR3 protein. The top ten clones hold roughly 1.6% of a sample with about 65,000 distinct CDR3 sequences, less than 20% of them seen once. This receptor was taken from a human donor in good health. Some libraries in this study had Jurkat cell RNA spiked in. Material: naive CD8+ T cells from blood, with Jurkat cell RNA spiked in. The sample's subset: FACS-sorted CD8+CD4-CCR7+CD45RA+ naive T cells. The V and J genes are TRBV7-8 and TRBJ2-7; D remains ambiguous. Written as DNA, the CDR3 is TGTGCCAGCAGCTCTCGACGCGGTTCCTACGAGCAGTACTTC. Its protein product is CASSSRRGSYEQYF.